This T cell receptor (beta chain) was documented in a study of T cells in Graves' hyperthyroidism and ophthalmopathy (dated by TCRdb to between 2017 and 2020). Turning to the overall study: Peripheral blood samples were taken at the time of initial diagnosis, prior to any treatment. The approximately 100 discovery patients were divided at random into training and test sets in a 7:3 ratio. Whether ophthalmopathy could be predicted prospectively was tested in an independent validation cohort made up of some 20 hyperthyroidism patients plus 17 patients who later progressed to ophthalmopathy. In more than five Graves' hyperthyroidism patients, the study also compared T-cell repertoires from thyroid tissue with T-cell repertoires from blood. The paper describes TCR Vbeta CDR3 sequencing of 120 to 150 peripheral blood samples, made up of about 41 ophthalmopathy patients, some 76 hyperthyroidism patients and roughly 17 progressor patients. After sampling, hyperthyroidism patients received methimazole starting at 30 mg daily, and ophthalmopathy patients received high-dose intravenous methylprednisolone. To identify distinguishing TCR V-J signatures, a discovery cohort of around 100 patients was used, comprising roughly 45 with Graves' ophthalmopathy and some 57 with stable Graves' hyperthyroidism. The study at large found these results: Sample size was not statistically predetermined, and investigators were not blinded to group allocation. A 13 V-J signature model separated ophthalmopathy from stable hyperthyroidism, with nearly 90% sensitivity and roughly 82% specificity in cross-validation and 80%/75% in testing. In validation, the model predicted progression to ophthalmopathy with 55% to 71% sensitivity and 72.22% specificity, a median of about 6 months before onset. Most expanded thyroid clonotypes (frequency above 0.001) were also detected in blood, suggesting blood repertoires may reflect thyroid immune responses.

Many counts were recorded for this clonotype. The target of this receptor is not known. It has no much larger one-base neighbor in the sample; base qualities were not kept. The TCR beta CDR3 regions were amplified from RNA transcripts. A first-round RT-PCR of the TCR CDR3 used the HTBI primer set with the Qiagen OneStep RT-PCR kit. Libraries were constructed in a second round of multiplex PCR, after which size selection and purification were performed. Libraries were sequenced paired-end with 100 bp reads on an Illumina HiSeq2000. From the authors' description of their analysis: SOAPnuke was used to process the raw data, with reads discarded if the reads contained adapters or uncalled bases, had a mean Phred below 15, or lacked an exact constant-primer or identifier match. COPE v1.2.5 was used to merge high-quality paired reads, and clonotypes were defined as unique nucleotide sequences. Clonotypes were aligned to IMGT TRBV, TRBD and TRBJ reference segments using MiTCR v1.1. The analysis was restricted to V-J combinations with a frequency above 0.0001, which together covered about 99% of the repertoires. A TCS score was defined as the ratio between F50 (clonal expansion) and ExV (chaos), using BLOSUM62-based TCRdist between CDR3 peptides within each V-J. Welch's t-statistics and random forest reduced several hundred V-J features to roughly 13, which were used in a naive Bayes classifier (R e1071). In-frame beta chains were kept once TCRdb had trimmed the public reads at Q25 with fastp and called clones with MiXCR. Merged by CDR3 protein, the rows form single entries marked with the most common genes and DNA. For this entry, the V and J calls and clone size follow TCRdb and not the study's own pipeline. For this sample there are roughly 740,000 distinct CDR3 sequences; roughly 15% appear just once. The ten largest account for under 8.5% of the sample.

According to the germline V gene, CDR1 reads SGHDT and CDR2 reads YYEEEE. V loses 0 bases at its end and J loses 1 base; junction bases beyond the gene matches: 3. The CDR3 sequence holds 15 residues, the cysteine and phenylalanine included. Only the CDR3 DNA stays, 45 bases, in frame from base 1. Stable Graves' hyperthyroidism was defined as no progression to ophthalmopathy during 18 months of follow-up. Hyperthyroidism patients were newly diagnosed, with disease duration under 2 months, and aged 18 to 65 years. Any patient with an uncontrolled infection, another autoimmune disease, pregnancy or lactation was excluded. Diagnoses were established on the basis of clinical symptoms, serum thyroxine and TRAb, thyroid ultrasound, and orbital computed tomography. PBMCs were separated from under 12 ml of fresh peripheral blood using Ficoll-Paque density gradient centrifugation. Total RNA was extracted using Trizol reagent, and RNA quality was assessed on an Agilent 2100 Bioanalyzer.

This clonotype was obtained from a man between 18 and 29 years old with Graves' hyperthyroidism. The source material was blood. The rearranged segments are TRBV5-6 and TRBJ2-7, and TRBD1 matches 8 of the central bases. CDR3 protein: CASSLDRGFSYEQYF. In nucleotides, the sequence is TGTGCCAGCAGCTTGGACAGGGGGTTTTCCTACGAGCAGTACTTC.